These 24 T cell receptor beta chains originate from one sample sequenced in a study of T-cell memory formation after mild COVID-19 (dated by TCRdb to the early 2020s). The method behind the library was 5' RACE. TCRdb records Illumina NovaSeq 6000 as the sequencer. TCRdb handled the public reads itself, with Q25 trimming in fastp and clone calling in MiXCR, and kept productive beta chains. Each record represents a unique CDR3 protein, reported with the most common genes and DNA among its rows. In all, the sample holds 280,000 or so distinct CDR3 sequences, and 7.5% to 9.5% of those were seen once. The ten largest clones represent about 20% of the sample. The sample comprised PBMCs or a T cell subset sorted from them (not recorded which). All receptors come from a man between 18 and 35 years old who had mild COVID-19 (a few samples of this study predate the infection). The sample titles of this study are shuffled in the database, so cell type and time point are left out; the donor was told from shared clones.

This rearrangement joins TRBV18 to TRBJ2-5; 9 positions match TRBD1. The CDR3 spans 14 residues. Germline CDR1 reads KGHSH; CDR2 reads LQKENI. The junction had 5 bases not matched to a gene; V was cut back by 3 bases and J by 6 bases. The chain's CDR3 is CASSPPGQGKTQYF. The CDR3 region has the DNA TGTGCCAGCTCACCGCCGGGACAGGGCAAGACCCAGTACTTC.

This clonotype was detected a few times. V and J are TRBV5-1 and TRBJ1-1; tentative D call: TRBD1 (6 bases). Trimming removed 5 bases at V and 1 base at J, with 12 bases between. Germline V gives CDR1 SGHRS, CDR2 YFSETQ. The CDR3 has 14 amino acids. The CDR3 is CASRRGGQNTEAFF. The CDR3 DNA follows: TGCGCCAGCAGAAGAGGGGGACAGAACACTGAAGCTTTCTTT. Full variable domain (outside the CDR3, taken from reference TRBV5-1 and TRBJ1-1): KAGVTQTPRYLIKTRGQQVTLSCSPISGHRSVSWYQQTPGQGLQFLFEYFSETQRNKGNFPGRFSGRQFSNSRSEMNVSTLELGDSALYLCASRRGGQNTEAFFGQGTRLTVV.

This clonotype was picked up many times. The chain links TRBV7-2 to TRBJ2-2; a weak D match, TRBD1 (6 bases). Looked up from germline, CDR1 is SGHTA and CDR2 is FQGNSA. Trimming took 5 bases from V and 8 from J, leaving 18 bases between them. The CDR3 contains 15 residues. The CDR3 DNA reads TGTGCCAGCAGCCCGCACAGGGAGTCCCCAGGGGAGCTGTTTTTT. Translating gives CASSPHRESPGELFF.

This clonotype has only a few counts. J is TRBJ2-7 and V is TRBV27; no clear D. Between the trimmed V and J ends, which lost 5 bases and 6 bases, there was a span of 11 bases. The CDR3 consists of 12 residues. The germline gives CDR1 MNHEY, CDR2 SMNVEV (reference sequence). The CDR3 DNA reads TGTGCCAGCAGTCACAGCTCTACCGAGCAGTACTTC. As protein: CASSHSSTEQYF.

The V gene is TRBV20-1, the J gene TRBJ1-1, with D tentatively TRBD1 (5 bases). Germline V gives CDR1 DFQATT, CDR2 SNEGSKA (reference sequence). The CDR3 covers 13 residues. Trimming removed 8 bases at V and 4 bases at J, with 17 bases between. The CDR3 coding sequence is TGCAGTCCCTGGGCAGGGATGATCACTGAAGCTTTCTTT. It translates to CSPWAGMITEAFF.

This clonotype was observed a few times. This chain joins TRBV4-2 and TRBJ1-1; 7 nucleotides agree with TRBD1. This CDR3 is 14 amino acids long. The trim removed 0 bases at V and 10 bases at J, leaving 8 bases unmatched. Per germline, CDR1 LGHNA and CDR2 YNFKEQ. The CDR3 loop is CASSQDWGAGGAFF. The CDR3 bases are TGTGCCAGCAGCCAAGATTGGGGGGCAGGGGGAGCTTTCTTT.

This clonotype appeared many times. The CDR3 bases are TGCAGTGCTCTTACGGGACGGAACTATGGCTACACCTTC. It codes for CSALTGRNYGYTF. V gene TRBV20-1 combines with J gene TRBJ1-2, with D tentatively TRBD1 (5 bases). CDR1 and CDR2 (germline): DFQATT, SNEGSKA (reference sequence). V lost 5 bases and J 2 bases, leaving 12 bases between the germline ends. This CDR3 has 13 amino acids.

J is TRBJ1-4 and V is TRBV5-1; D ambiguous. Looked up from germline, CDR1 is SGHRS and CDR2 is YFSETQ. V gave up 2 bases and J gave up 5 bases, with 10 bases separating them. The CDR3 totals 14 residues. The chain's CDR3 is CASSLGNENEKLFF. CDR3 in DNA: TGCGCCAGCAGCTTAGGGAACGAAAATGAAAAACTGTTTTTT.

This rearrangement joins TRBV27 to TRBJ2-7, with 8 bases lining up with TRBD2. Germline CDR1 and CDR2: MNHEY and SMNVEV (reference sequence). The CDR3 is 13 amino acids. The ends lost 6 bases at V and 6 bases at J; junction bases unmatched: 7. DNA of the CDR3: TGTGCCAGCAGCCCCTCCGGGGGGGCCGAGCAGTACTTC. This gives the protein CASSPSGGAEQYF.

This clonotype was counted ten times or more. This chain uses TRBV4-1 with TRBJ2-1; 8 bases are shared with TRBD2. This CDR3 is 14 amino acids long. V lost 1 base, J lost 7 bases, and 3 bases stayed unmatched. Germline values: CDR1 MGHRA, CDR2 YSYEKL. DNA of the CDR3: TGCGCCAGCAGCCAAGGGTTAGCGGGGAATGAGCAGTTCTTC. As protein: CASSQGLAGNEQFF.

The chain carries TRBV6-2 or TRBV6-3 and TRBJ2-3; TRBD2 matches 11 bases. The CDR3 runs to 16 residues. The J segment lost 3 bases and the V segment lost 8 bases, leaving 10 bases of the junction unmatched. Germline V gives CDR1 MNHEY, CDR2 SVGEGT. The DNA for the CDR3 is TGTGCCAGCCGGGGGAACAGACTAGCGGGGACAGATACGCAGTATTTT. This gives the protein CASRGNRLAGTDTQYF.

This clonotype turned up a few times. The chain links TRBV23-1 to TRBJ2-5, with 7 bases aligning to TRBD1. Being an ORF, TRBV23-1 has a function that is uncertain. The CDR3 extends over 15 amino acids. The V and J ends lost 6 bases and 2 bases, in that order; junction bases with no gene match: 9. The CDR3 sequence: CASRSGTEHQETQYF. CDR3 bases: TGCGCCAGCAGATCCGGGACAGAACATCAAGAGACCCAGTACTTC.

The V gene is TRBV4-1, the J gene TRBJ1-6; D ambiguous. The CDR3 extends over 18 amino acids. Between the trimmed V and J ends, which lost 6 bases and 0 bases, there was a span of 18 bases. The germline gives CDR1 MGHRA, CDR2 YSYEKL. The CDR3 spells CASSPRPGDVSYNSPLHF. The CDR3 DNA reads as TGCGCCAGCAGTCCCCGGCCTGGGGATGTCTCCTATAATTCACCCCTCCACTTT.

The CDR3 region is CASRGGAVKSIQYF. The DNA of the CDR3 is TGTGCCAGCAGGGGGGGGGCAGTCAAGAGCATTCAGTACTTC. V is TRBV7-2 and J is TRBJ2-4; perhaps TRBD2 as D (7 bases). The CDR3 runs 14 residues. Deletions cut 6 bases from V and 9 bases from J, with 18 bases between. From germline, CDR1 is SGHTA and CDR2 FQGNSA.

The chain joins TRBV5-1 to TRBJ1-3; D gene ambiguous. With 3 bases removed from V and 0 bases from J, the gap between germline ends came to 7 bases. Per the germline V gene, CDR1 is SGHRS and CDR2 is YFSETQ. This CDR3 is 14 amino acids long. The CDR3 loop reads CASSSTDSGNTIYF. The CDR3 nucleotides are TGCGCCAGCAGCTCAACAGACTCTGGAAACACCATATATTTT.

In this sample, this clonotype turned up many times. The J gene is TRBJ2-3, the V gene TRBV7-2; 10 positions agree with TRBD2. Germline V CDR1 and CDR2: SGHTA, FQGNSA. This CDR3 is built from 13 residues. With 3 bases clipped from V and 10 bases from J, the junction kept 4 bases outside the gene matches. The CDR3 loop reads CASSFLAGAPQYF. The CDR3 nucleotides read TGTGCCAGCAGCTTTCTAGCGGGGGCCCCGCAGTATTTT. Using reference TRBV7-2 and TRBJ2-3 for the parts outside the CDR3, the full variable domain is GAGVSQSPSNKVTEKGKDVELRCDPISGHTALYWYRQSLGQGLEFLIYFQGNSAPDKSGLPSDRFSAERTGGSVSTLTIQRTQQEDSAVYLCASSFLAGAPQYFGPGTRLTVL.

This chain uses TRBV5-1 with TRBJ2-2, with 7 bases identical to TRBD2. V lost 2 bases to trimming and J lost 5 bases; unmatched junction nucleotides: 6. CDR1 SGHRS and CDR2 YFSETQ come from the germline V gene. The CDR3 consists of 15 residues. The CDR3 reads CASSLSPGGTGELFF. For the CDR3, the DNA is TGCGCCAGCAGCTTATCCCCCGGGGGGACCGGGGAGCTGTTTTTT.

As regards this clonotype: This may stem from a read error, because a much larger clone lies one nucleotide away. This chain joins TRBV7-9 and TRBJ2-1; weak D call: TRBD1 (6 bases). The CDR3 length is 14 residues. The germline V gene encodes CDR1 SEHNR and CDR2 FQNEAQ (reference sequence). CDR3 sequence (DNA): TGTGCCAGCAGCCCAAGCAAGGGGGTTGGCGAGCATTTCTTC. Protein product: CASSPSKGVGEHFF.

The chain links TRBV6-5 to TRBJ2-1; 14 bases align to TRBD2. CDR1 and CDR2 from the germline V gene are MNHEY and SVGAGI. Losses at the gene ends were 5 bases for V and 7 bases for J; bases not matched to a gene: 10. The CDR3 runs 17 residues. The chain's CDR3 is CASSHRTSGGLWNEQFF. The CDR3 DNA sequence: TGTGCCAGCAGTCACCGGACTAGCGGGGGGCTATGGAATGAGCAGTTCTTC.

The table lists this clonotype with a few counts. The rearrangement links TRBV6-5 to TRBJ2-1, with D possibly TRBD2 on 6 matching bases. Between the trimmed V and J ends, which lost 2 bases and 7 bases, there was a span of 18 bases. Germline CDR1 reads MNHEY; CDR2 reads SVGAGI. CDR3 length equals 16 residues. DNA of the CDR3: TGTGCCAGCAGTTACCCCCGGACGACGGGGGTAAATGAGCAGTTCTTC. The encoded protein is CASSYPRTTGVNEQFF.

There are a few counts of this clonotype. The chain joins TRBV28 to TRBJ1-5, with TRBD1 matching 9 bases. This CDR3 has 15 residues. Germline assignment: CDR1 MDHEN and CDR2 SYDVKM. Trimming removed 6 bases from V and 4 bases from J; junction bases left unmatched: 7. The CDR3 spells CASRGRDRVNQPQHF. The CDR3 region has the DNA TGTGCCAGCAGAGGCAGGGACAGGGTTAATCAGCCCCAGCATTTT.

This clonotype was detected a few times. The J gene is TRBJ2-5, the V gene TRBV5-4, with D possibly TRBD2 on 6 matching bases. The CDR3 totals 14 residues. Between the trimmed V and J ends, which lost 3 bases and 4 bases, there was a span of 13 bases. Germline CDR1 SGHNT, CDR2 YYREEE (reference sequence). The CDR3 loop is CASSSQAGGETQYF. The CDR3, as DNA: TGTGCCAGCAGCTCCCAAGCCGGGGGAGAGACCCAGTACTTC.

This chain uses TRBV5-1 with TRBJ2-5, with 12 bases fitting TRBD2. Germline loops: CDR1 SGHRS, CDR2 YFSETQ. J lost 2 bases, V lost 4 bases, and 9 bases had no gene match. This CDR3 spans 17 amino acids. Written as DNA, the CDR3 is TGCGCCAGCAGCCCCCACCCCGGACTAGCGGGGCAAGAGACCCAGTACTTC. It translates to CASSPHPGLAGQETQYF.

This clonotype has more than one count but fewer than ten. The chain recombines TRBV18 with TRBJ2-2; D is possibly TRBD2 (6 bases). The CDR3 sequence is 17 residues long. Trimming removed 2 bases from V and 4 bases from J, with 17 bases in between. The germline V gene encodes CDR1 KGHSH and CDR2 LQKENI. CDR3 region: CASSPGAGRMFTGELFF. DNA for the CDR3: TGTGCCAGCTCACCAGGTGCAGGGAGGATGTTCACCGGGGAGCTGTTTTTT.